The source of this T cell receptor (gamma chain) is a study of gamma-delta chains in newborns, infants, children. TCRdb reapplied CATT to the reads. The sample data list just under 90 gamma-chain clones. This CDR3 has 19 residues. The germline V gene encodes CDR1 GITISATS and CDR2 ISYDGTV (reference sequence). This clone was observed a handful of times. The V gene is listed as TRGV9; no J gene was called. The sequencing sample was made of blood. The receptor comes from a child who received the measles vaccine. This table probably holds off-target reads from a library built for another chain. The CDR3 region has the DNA TGTGCCTGTGACCCACTGGGGGGCCTCACGGCGTCTTTGACAGCACAACTCTTCTTT. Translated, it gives CACDPLGGLTASLTAQLFF.